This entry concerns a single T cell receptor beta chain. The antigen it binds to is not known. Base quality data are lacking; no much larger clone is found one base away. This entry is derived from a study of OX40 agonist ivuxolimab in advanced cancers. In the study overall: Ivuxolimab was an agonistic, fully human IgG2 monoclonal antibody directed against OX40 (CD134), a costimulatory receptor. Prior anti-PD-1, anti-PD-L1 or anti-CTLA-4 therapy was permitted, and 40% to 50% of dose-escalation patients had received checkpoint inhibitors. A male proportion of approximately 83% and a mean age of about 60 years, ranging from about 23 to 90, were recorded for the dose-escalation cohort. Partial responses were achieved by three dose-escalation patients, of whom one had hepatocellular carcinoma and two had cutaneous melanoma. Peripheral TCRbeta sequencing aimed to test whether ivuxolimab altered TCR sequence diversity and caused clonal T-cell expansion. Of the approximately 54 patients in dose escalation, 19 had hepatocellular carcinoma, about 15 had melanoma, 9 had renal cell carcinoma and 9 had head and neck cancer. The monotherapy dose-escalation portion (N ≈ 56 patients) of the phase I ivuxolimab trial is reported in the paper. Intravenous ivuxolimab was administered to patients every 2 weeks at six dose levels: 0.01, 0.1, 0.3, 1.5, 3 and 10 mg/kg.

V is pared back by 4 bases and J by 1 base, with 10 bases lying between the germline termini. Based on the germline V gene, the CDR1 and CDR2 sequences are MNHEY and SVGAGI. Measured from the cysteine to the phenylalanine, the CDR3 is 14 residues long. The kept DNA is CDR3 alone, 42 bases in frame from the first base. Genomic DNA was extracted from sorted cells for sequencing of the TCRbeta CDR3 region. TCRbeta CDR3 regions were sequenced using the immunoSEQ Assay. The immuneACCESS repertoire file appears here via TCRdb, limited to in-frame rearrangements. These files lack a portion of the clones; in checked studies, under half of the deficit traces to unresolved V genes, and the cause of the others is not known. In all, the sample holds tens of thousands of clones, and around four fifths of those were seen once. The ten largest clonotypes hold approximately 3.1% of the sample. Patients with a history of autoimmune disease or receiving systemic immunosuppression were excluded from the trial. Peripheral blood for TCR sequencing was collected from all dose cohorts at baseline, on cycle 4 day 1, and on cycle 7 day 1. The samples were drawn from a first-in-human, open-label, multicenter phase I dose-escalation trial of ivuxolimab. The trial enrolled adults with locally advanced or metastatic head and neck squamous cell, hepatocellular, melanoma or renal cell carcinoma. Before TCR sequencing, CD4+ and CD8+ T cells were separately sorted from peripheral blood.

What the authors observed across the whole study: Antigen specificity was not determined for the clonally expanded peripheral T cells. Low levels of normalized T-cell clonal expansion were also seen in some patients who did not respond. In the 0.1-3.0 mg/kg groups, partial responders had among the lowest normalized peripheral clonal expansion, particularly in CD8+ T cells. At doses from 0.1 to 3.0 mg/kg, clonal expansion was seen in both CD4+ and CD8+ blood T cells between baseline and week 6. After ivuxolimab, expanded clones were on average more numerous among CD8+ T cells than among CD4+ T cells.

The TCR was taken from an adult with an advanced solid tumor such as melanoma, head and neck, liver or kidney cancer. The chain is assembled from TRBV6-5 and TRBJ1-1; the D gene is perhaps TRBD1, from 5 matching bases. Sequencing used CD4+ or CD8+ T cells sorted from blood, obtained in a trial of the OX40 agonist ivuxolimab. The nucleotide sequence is TGTGCCAGCAGTTGGAGACAGCGGAACACTGAAGCTTTCTTT. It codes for CASSWRQRNTEAFF.